The rows below give T cell receptor beta chains drawn from one sample of a study of blood T cells in healthy people across ages. TCRdb recomputed calls from the 5' RACE reads with MiXCR, one row per CDR3 protein. In the table there are hundreds of thousands of distinct CDR3 sequences, approximately 59% of which are singletons. Sample: blood. Source of these receptors: a man in his sixties in good health. Each CDR3 is given with its conserved first and last residue. A D gene is named only where the DNA matches it firmly. Expanded clones get a size class; other rows say once, few or many, or leave the size out.

CDR3aa,CDR3nt,d_gene,v_gene,j_gene,abundance
CATSRDRGEQFF,TGTGCCACCAGCAGAGATCGGGGTGAGCAGTTCTTC,-,TRBV15,TRBJ2-1,few
CSARNGNYEQYF,TGCAGTGCTAGAAACGGAAACTACGAGCAGTACTTC,-,TRBV20-1,TRBJ2-7,-
CAISPRDSAEQYF,TGTGCCATCAGCCCCCGGGACAGTGCCGAGCAGTACTTC,TRBD1,TRBV10-3,TRBJ2-7,-
CASSHRDRGNQPQHF,TGTGCCAGCAGCCACCGGGACAGGGGCAATCAGCCCCAGCATTTT,TRBD1,TRBV6-6,TRBJ1-5,-
CASSRAGSGETQYF,TGCGCCAGCAGCCGGGCAGGGAGTGGAGAGACCCAGTACTTC,-,TRBV4-1,TRBJ2-5,-
CSAREGVPGVLYEQYF,TGCAGTGCTAGAGAAGGCGTCCCGGGTGTACTCTATGAGCAGTACTTC,-,TRBV20-1,TRBJ2-5,few
CASSAGHLETQYF,TGTGCCAGCTCAGCGGGACACTTAGAGACCCAGTACTTC,-,TRBV18,TRBJ2-5,few
CSARVAASTDTQYF,TGCAGTGCTAGAGTGGCGGCTAGCACAGATACGCAGTATTTT,-,TRBV20-1,TRBJ2-3,-
CASSLETRMEKLFF,TGTGCCAGCAGCTTAGAGACAAGGATGGAAAAACTGTTTTTT,-,TRBV7-8,TRBJ1-4,-
CASSLVSGREAGYTF,TGTGCCAGCAGCTTAGTATCGGGCAGGGAGGCAGGCTACACCTTC,-,TRBV7-2,TRBJ1-2,once
CASSVDGREGYEQYF,TGTGCCAGCAGCGTAGATGGCAGGGAAGGATACGAGCAGTACTTC,-,TRBV9,TRBJ2-7,few
CSALSSYNEQFF,TGCAGCGCCCTCTCGTCCTACAATGAGCAGTTCTTC,-,TRBV29-1,TRBJ2-1,once
CASSLGLDPYQETQYF,TGTGCCAGCAGCTTAGGACTAGATCCCTACCAAGAGACCCAGTACTTC,-,TRBV11-2,TRBJ2-5,-
CASRPPWQAYF,TGTGCCAGCAGACCTCCTTGGCAAGCGTACTTC,-,TRBV28,TRBJ2-7,-
CSDKGYGYTF,TGCTCGGACAAAGGCTATGGCTACACCTTC,-,TRBV20-1,TRBJ1-2,few
CASSLVLPGEGGEQYF,TGTGCCAGCAGCTTAGTTTTACCGGGGGAGGGCGGCGAGCAGTACTTC,TRBD2,TRBV7-6,TRBJ2-7,-